What follows describes a single T cell receptor beta chain. No antigen is known for it. The data are from a study of cytomegalovirus exposure and HLA in healthy donors. Study-wide points: TCR beta V- and J-gene trimming was later associated with a missense DCLRE1C variant.

The germline CDR1 and CDR2 sequences are SGHKS and YYEKEE (reference sequence). V was pared by 0 bases and J by 11 bases, with 17 bases of the junction left unmatched. The CDR3 has 17 residues. PCR amplification relied on 60 Vbeta primers (plus 13 Jbeta primers). Generated by immunoSEQ multiplex PCR, the TCRdb table keeps only in-frame clones and is missing some. The sample has about 130,000 clones; roughly four fifths are singletons. Sequencing was carried out using PBMCs. The rearrangement joins TRBV5-5 to TRBJ2-5; 9 nucleotides agree with TRBD2. The receptor was derived from a woman in her thirties or forties in good health and CMV-seropositive. The CDR3 loop reads CASSLVGSGSLGGEQYF. CDR3 nucleotide sequence: TGTGCCAGCAGCTTGGTTGGTAGCGGGAGTTTGGGAGGTGAGCAGTACTTC.